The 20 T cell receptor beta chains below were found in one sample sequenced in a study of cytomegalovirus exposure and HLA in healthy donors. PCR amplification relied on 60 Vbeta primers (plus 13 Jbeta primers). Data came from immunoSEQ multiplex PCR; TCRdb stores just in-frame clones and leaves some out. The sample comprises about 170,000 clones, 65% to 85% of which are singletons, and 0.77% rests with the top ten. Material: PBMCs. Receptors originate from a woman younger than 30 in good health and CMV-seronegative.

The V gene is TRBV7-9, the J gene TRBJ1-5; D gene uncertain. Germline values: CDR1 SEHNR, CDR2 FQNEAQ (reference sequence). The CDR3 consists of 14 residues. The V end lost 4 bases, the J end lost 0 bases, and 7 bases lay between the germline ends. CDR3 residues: CASSSVYSNQPQHF. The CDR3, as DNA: TGTGCCAGCAGCTCGGTGTATAGCAATCAGCCCCAGCATTTT.

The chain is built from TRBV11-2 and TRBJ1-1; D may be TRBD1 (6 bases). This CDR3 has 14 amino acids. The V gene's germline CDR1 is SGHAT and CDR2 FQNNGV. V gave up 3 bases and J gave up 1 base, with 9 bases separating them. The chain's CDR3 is CASSFGGGNTEAFF. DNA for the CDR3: TGTGCCAGCAGCTTTGGGGGCGGGAACACTGAAGCTTTCTTT.

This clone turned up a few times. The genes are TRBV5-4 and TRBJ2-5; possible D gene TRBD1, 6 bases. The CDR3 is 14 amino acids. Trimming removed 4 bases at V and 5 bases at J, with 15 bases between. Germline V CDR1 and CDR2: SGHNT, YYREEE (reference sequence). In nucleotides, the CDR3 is TGTGCCAGCAGCCGAAAACAGGGACGGGAGACCCAGTACTTC. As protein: CASSRKQGRETQYF.

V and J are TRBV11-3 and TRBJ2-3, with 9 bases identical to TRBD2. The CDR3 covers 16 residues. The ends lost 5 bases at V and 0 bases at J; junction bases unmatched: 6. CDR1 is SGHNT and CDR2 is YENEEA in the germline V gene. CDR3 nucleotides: TGTGCCAGCAGCGTAAGACTAGCGGTGAGCACAGATACGCAGTATTTT. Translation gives CASSVRLAVSTDTQYF.

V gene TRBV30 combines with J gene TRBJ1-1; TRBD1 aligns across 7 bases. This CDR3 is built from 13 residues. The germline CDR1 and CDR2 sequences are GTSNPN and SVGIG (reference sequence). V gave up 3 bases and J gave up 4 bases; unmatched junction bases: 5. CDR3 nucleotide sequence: TGTGCCTGGAGCGAGGGGACAGCCACTGAAGCTTTCTTT. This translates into CAWSEGTATEAFF. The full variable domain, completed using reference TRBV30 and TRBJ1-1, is SQTIHQWPATLVQPVGSPLSLECTVEGTSNPNLYWYRQAAGRGLQLLFYSVGIGQISSEVPQNLSASRPQDRQFILSSKKLLLSDSGFYLCAWSEGTATEAFFGQGTRLTVV.

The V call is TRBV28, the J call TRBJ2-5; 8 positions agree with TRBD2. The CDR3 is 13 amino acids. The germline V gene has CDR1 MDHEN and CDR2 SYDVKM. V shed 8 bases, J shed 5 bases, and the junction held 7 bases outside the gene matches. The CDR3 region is CASWAGGGETQYF. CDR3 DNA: TGTGCCAGCTGGGCGGGAGGCGGGGAGACCCAGTACTTC.

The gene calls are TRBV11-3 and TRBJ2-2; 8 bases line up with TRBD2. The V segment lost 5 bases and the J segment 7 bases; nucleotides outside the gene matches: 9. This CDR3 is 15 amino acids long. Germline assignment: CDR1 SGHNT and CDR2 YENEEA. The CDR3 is CASSLSGTRHGELFF. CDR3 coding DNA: TGTGCCAGCAGCCTTTCCGGGACTAGACACGGGGAGCTGTTTTTT.

The CDR3 spells CASSIDLQQTTGLRSGANVLTF. CDR3 sequence (DNA): TGTGCCAGTAGTATAGACCTACAACAAACGACAGGGTTACGCTCTGGGGCCAACGTCCTGACTTTC. The V and J genes are TRBV19 and TRBJ2-6, with 7 bases fitting TRBD1. V was clipped by 0 bases and J by 0 bases; unmatched bases: 17. Germline V gives CDR1 LNHDA, CDR2 SQIVND (reference sequence). CDR3 length: 22 residues. The full variable domain, its missing parts supplied by reference TRBV19 and TRBJ2-6, is DGGITQSPKYLFRKEGQNVTLSCEQNLNHDAMYWYRQDPGQGLRLIYYSQIVNDFQKGDIAEGYSVSREKKESFPLTVTSAQKNPTAFYLCASSIDLQQTTGLRSGANVLTFGAGSRLTVL.

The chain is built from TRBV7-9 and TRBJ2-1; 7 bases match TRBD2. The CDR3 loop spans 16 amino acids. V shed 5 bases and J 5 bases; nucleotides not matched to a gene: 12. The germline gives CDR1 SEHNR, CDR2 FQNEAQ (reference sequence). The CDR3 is CASSGSLAAMHNEQFF. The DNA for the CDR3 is TGTGCCAGCAGCGGCAGCCTAGCGGCGATGCACAATGAGCAGTTCTTC.

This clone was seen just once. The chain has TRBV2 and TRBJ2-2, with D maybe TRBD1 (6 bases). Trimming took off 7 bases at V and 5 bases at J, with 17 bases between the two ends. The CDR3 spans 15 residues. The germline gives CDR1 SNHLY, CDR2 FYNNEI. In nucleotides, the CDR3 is TGTGCCAGCAAACCGCCGAAACAGGGAACCGGGGAGCTGTTTTTT. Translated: CASKPPKQGTGELFF.

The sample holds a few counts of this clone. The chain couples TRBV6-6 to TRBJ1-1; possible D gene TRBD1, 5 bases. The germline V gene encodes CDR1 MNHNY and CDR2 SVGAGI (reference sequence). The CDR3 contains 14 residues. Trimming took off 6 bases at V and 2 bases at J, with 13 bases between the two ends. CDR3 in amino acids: CASSIGHPNTEAFF. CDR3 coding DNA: TGTGCCAGCAGCATCGGACACCCTAACACTGAAGCTTTCTTT.

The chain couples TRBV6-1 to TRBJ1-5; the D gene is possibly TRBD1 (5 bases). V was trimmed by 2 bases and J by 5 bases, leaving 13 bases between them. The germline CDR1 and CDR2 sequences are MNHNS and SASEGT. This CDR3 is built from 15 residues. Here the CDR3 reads CASSELVEGYQPQHF. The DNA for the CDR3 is TGTGCCAGCAGTGAACTTGTGGAGGGGTATCAGCCCCAGCATTTT.

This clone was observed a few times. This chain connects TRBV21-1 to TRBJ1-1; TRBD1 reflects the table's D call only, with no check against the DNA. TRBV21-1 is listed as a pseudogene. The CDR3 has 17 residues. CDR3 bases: TGTGCCAGCAGCATTTTAGGCTGGATTGGGGCGAACACTGAAGCTTTCTTT. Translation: CASSILGWIGANTEAFF.

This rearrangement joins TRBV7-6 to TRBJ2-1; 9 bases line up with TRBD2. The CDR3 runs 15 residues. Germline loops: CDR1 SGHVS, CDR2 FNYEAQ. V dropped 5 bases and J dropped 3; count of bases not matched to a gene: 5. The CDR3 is CASSRGRVGYNEQFF. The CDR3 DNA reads TGTGCCAGCAGCCGCGGGAGGGTAGGCTACAATGAGCAGTTCTTC.

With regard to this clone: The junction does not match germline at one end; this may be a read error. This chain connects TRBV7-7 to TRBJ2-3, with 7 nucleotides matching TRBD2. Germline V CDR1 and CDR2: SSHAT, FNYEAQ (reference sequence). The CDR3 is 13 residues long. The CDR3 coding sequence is TGTGCTAGCAGCTTAGACGGGGGGGATACGCAGTATTTT. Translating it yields CASSLDGGDTQYF.

CDR3 sequence: CASSVGPSGQETQYF. CDR3 nucleotides: TGTGCCAGCAGCGTAGGCCCTAGCGGCCAAGAGACCCAGTACTTC. J is TRBJ2-5 and V is TRBV9, with 7 positions matching TRBD2. Per germline, CDR1 SGDLS and CDR2 YYNGEE. V trimming: 0 bases; J trimming: 1 base; junction bases outside the gene matches: 3. This CDR3 spans 15 amino acids.

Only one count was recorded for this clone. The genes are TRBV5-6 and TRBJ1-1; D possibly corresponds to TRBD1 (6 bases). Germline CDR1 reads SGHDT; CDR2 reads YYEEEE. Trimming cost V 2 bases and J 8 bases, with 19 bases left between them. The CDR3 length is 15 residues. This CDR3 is CASSFGQRTLKEAFF. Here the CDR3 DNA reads TGTGCCAGCAGCTTCGGACAGAGAACCCTAAAAGAAGCTTTCTTT. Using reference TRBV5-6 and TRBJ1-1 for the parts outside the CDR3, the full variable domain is DAGVTQSPTHLIKTRGQQVTLRCSPKSGHDTVSWYQQALGQGPQFIFQYYEEEERQRGNFPDRFSGHQFPNYSSELNVNALLLGDSALYLCASSFGQRTLKEAFFGQGTRLTVV.

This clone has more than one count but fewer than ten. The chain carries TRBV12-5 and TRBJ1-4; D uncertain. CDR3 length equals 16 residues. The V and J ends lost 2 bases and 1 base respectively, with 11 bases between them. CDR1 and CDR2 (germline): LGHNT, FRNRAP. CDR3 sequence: CASGLLEGRTNEKLFF. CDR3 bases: TGTGCTAGTGGTTTGCTGGAGGGAAGAACTAATGAAAAACTGTTTTTT.

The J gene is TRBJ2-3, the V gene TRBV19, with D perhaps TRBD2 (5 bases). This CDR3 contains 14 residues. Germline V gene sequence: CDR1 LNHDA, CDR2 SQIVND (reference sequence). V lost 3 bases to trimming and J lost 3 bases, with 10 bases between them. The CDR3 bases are TGTGCCAGTAGTATTGATGGGGAGACAGATACGCAGTATTTT. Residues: CASSIDGETDTQYF.

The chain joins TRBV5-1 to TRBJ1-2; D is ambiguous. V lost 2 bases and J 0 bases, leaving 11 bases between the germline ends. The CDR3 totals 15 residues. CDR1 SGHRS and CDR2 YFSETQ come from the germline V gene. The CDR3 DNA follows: TGCGCCAGCAGCTTTGCGGCGGAACCTAACTATGGCTACACCTTC. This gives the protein CASSFAAEPNYGYTF.